Shown below are 8 T cell receptor beta chains from a single sample sequenced in a study of blood T cell dynamics during melanoma immunotherapy. Produced via immunoSEQ multiplex PCR; TCRdb's table is partial and in-frame only. The table includes roughly 10,000 clones, roughly 80% detected once. The time point is: pre-treatment baseline. The sequencing here drew on blood, taken from a patient treated with checkpoint blockade. The source is a human donor with melanoma.

The rearrangement uses TRBV7-2 and TRBJ1-5; TRBD1 matches 7 bases. The CDR3 has 16 amino acids. V gave up 5 bases and J gave up 7 bases; unmatched junction bases: 14. Germline V lookup: CDR1 SGHTA, CDR2 FQGNSA. CDR3 in DNA: TGTGCCAGCAGCCCCCGGTCGTCAGGGGGGTTACAGCCCCAGCATTTT. Translating gives CASSPRSSGGLQPQHF.

The chain links TRBV6-1 to TRBJ1-2; 7 nucleotides match TRBD1. The germline V gene encodes CDR1 MNHNS and CDR2 SASEGT. V lost 6 bases, J lost 2 bases, and 6 bases stayed unmatched. This CDR3 is built from 14 residues. In DNA, the CDR3 is TGTGCCAGCAGCCCGGGACAGAGAAACTATGGCTACACCTTC. Residues: CASSPGQRNYGYTF.

V and J are TRBV27 and TRBJ2-3, with D uncertain. CDR3 length: 14 residues. V lost 3 bases, J lost 1 base, and 8 bases lay in between. Germline values: CDR1 MNHEY, CDR2 SMNVEV (reference sequence). The CDR3 here is CASSLGLGTDTQYF. As DNA, the CDR3 is TGTGCCAGCAGTTTGGGGTTGGGCACAGATACGCAGTATTTT.

This clone was seen a handful of times. V and J are TRBV10-3 and TRBJ1-2; 8 bases are a match to TRBD1. The CDR3 has 16 residues. Trimming removed 4 bases from V and 3 bases from J; junction bases left unmatched: 10. Germline CDR1 reads ENHRY; CDR2 reads SYGVKD. CDR3: CAISGIAGGVDYGYTF. The CDR3, as DNA: TGTGCCATCAGTGGTATAGCAGGGGGCGTTGACTATGGCTACACCTTC.

This chain joins TRBV28 and TRBJ1-5; the D is unclear. Germline V CDR1 and CDR2: MDHEN, SYDVKM. The CDR3 is 14 residues long. Trimming took off 6 bases at V and 6 bases at J, with 15 bases between the two ends. CDR3 protein: CASRIGLGIQPQHF. DNA for the CDR3: TGTGCCAGCAGGATTGGGTTGGGGATTCAGCCCCAGCATTTT.

The chain employs TRBV7-2 and TRBJ2-3; 8 bases match TRBD1. This CDR3 region has 16 residues. V trimming: 1 base; J trimming: 5 bases; junction bases outside the gene matches: 8. Germline V lookup: CDR1 SGHTA, CDR2 FQGNSA. DNA for the CDR3: TGTGCCAGCAGCTTAGGTGGACAGGGACGAGGAGATACGCAGTATTTT. Translating gives CASSLGGQGRGDTQYF.

V gene TRBV19 combines with J gene TRBJ1-2; TRBD1 matches 8 bases. The ends lost 3 bases at V and 4 bases at J; junction bases unmatched: 7. This CDR3 spans 15 amino acids. Looked up from germline, CDR1 is LNHDA and CDR2 is SQIVND (reference sequence). The CDR3 DNA reads as TGTGCCAGTAGTATTACGGACAGGGCTTTCTATGGCTACACCTTC. It yields the protein CASSITDRAFYGYTF.

V and J are TRBV29-1 and TRBJ2-7; D gene uncertain. Germline CDR1 is SQVTM and CDR2 is ANQGSEA. CDR3 size: 12 residues. Trimming pared 3 bases from V and 1 base from J, leaving 7 bases between. The CDR3 DNA is TGCAGCGTTGAGGACGGTTCCTACGAGCAGTACTTC. Residues: CSVEDGSYEQYF.